This T cell receptor beta chain was documented in a study of T cells after yellow fever vaccination. One entry per CDR3 protein results from TCRdb running MiXCR on the 5' RACE reads. The table includes about 330,000 distinct CDR3 sequences, 4.1% detected once. This receptor was obtained from a man aged 18 to 35 who received the YFV17D yellow fever vaccine. Source: PBMCs, taken 5 days after the yellow fever booster vaccination.

The CDR3 DNA follows: TGTGCCAGCAGCCATCCCGGGCAGTCGGATACGCAGTATTTT. Residues: CASSHPGQSDTQYF. The chain uses TRBV7-2 and TRBJ2-3; D remains ambiguous. This CDR3 is built from 14 residues. Per the germline V gene, CDR1 is SGHTA and CDR2 is FQGNSA. Trimming removed 5 bases from V and 6 bases from J, with 15 bases in between.